At least ten counts were recorded for the clone carrying this T cell receptor beta chain. Its antigen remains unidentified. The sample is drawn from a study of T cells in Graves' hyperthyroidism and ophthalmopathy. Notes on the study in general: The blood repertoire included most of the expanded thyroid clonotypes above 0.001.

Disease duration under 2 months; hyperthyroidism patients were aged 18 to 65. Those patients with uncontrolled infection, other autoimmune disease, pregnancy or lactation were excluded. Germline lookup yields CDR1 SGHDT and CDR2 YYEEEE. This CDR3 has 14 residues. Trimming cost V 4 bases and J 3 bases; bases outside gene matches: 7. RNA transcripts yielded amplified TCR beta CDR3 regions. First-round RT-PCR with HTBI primers amplified the TCR CDR3 region. TCRdb itself ran the multiplex PCR reads through MiXCR, one entry per CDR3 protein. In the table there are hundreds of thousands of distinct CDR3 sequences, roughly 14% of which are singletons.

Sequencing was performed on blood. The rearrangement links TRBV5-6 to TRBJ2-7, with 7 positions matching TRBD1. This sequence was found in a woman in her 30s with Graves' hyperthyroidism that later progressed to Graves' ophthalmopathy. Written as DNA, the CDR3 is TGTGCCAGCAGCGGCAGGGGACAGAGCTACGAGCAGTACTTC. Its protein is CASSGRGQSYEQYF.